This T cell receptor beta chain was sequenced during a study of T cell changes during pregnancy in multiple sclerosis. TCRdb keeps only in-frame clones here, not all; method: immunoSEQ multiplex PCR. This table has 78,000 or so clones, about 91% appearing once. The V end lost 5 bases, the J end lost 2 bases, and 15 bases lay between the germline ends. Germline CDR1 is MDHEN and CDR2 is SYDVKM. The CDR3 spans 15 residues. The material sequenced was peripheral blood, taken before pregnancy. The rearrangement uses TRBV28 and TRBJ1-2, with TRBD1 as a possible D gene (6 bases). The sequence came from a female donor with multiple sclerosis, enrolled in a pregnancy study. The CDR3 nucleotides are TGTGCCAGCAGTATTCCGGGGGGCGCCAACTATGGCTACACCTTC. It encodes CASSIPGGANYGYTF.